Listed below are T cell receptor beta chains from one sample, sequenced in a study of T cell responses to AZD1222 COVID-19 vaccine. Here immunoSEQ multiplex PCR was the method, and the copy in TCRdb shows in-frame clones only, minus some. This sample has more than 85,000 clones; approximately 89% occur once, and the top ten carry roughly 4.4%. The source material was peripheral blood, sampled 28 days after the second AZD1222 dose. The receptor source for this set is an adult who received the AZD1222 COVID-19 vaccine. Each CDR3 is given with its conserved first and last residue. Fields, in order: J gene, D gene, V gene, clone size, CDR3 protein, CDR3 DNA. A D gene is named only where the DNA matches it firmly. Some rows have no size entry. The others give once, few or many, or a class for an expanded clone.

TRBJ1-1	-	TRBV6-6	-	CASRSAQLNTEAFF	TGTGCCAGCAGATCGGCCCAATTGAACACTGAAGCTTTCTTT
TRBJ2-5	-	TRBV11-2	-	CASSRSGQETQYF	TGTGCCAGCAGCCGTTCAGGTCAAGAGACCCAGTACTTC
TRBJ1-1	-	TRBV6-5	-	CASTGAGGTEAFF	TGTGCCAGCACGGGGGCCGGGGGCACTGAAGCTTTCTTT
TRBJ1-3	-	TRBV19	-	CASSQRVYGNTIYF	TGTGCCAGTAGCCAGCGAGTTTACGGAAACACCATATATTTT
TRBJ1-3	-	TRBV9	-	CASSVAQAEGNTIYF	TGTGCCAGCAGCGTAGCTCAGGCGGAAGGAAACACCATATATTTT
TRBJ1-1	-	TRBV25-1	-	CASSEWGLNTEAFF	TGTGCCAGCAGTGAATGGGGTCTGAACACTGAAGCTTTCTTT
TRBJ1-1	TRBD1	TRBV3-1/TRBV3-2	-	CASSHRTGQNTEAFF	TGTGCCAGCAGCCACAGGACAGGCCAAAACACTGAAGCTTTCTTT
TRBJ1-2	-	TRBV7-6	-	CASSLGSGYGYTF	TGTGCCAGCAGCTTAGGTTCCGGCTATGGCTACACCTTC
TRBJ1-6	-	TRBV9	few	CASSPFDRTTNSPLHF	TGTGCCAGCAGCCCCTTCGACAGGACAACCAATTCACCCCTCCACTTT
TRBJ1-4	-	TRBV7-9	-	CASSLDDVDLLTNEKLFF	TGTGCCAGCAGCTTAGACGACGTGGACTTGCTAACTAATGAAAAACTGTTTTTT
TRBJ1-5	TRBD1	TRBV5-5	-	CASSSDRGSNQPQHF	TGTGCCAGCAGCTCGGACAGGGGTAGCAATCAGCCCCAGCATTTT
TRBJ2-1	-	TRBV7-3	-	CASSFAGTNEQFF	TGTGCCAGCAGCTTTGCGGGGACTAATGAGCAGTTCTTC
TRBJ1-4	-	TRBV5-1	-	CASSLRGTYNEKLFF	TGCGCCAGCAGCTTGAGAGGGACCTATAATGAAAAACTGTTTTTT
TRBJ2-5	-	TRBV14	-	CASSQEVVWAGKETQYF	TGTGCCAGCAGCCAAGAGGTCGTTTGGGCGGGTAAAGAGACCCAGTACTTC
TRBJ1-5	-	TRBV5-5	-	CASSFSTRMGQPQHF	TGTGCCAGCAGCTTCTCCACTCGGATGGGTCAGCCCCAGCATTTT
TRBJ2-3	-	TRBV11-1	once	CASSFWDGTDTQYF	TGTGCCAGCAGCTTCTGGGACGGCACAGATACGCAGTATTTT
TRBJ1-5	-	TRBV7-9	-	CASSSVGGNQPQHF	TGTGCCAGCAGCTCGGTAGGGGGCAATCAGCCCCAGCATTTT
TRBJ1-1	-	TRBV4-3	-	CASGAIGGTEAFF	TGCGCCAGCGGAGCCATTGGGGGCACTGAAGCTTTCTTT
TRBJ1-4	TRBD1	TRBV12-5	-	CASGSGTVNNEKLFF	TGTGCTAGTGGTTCGGGGACAGTCAATAATGAAAAACTGTTTTTT
TRBJ2-7	-	TRBV7-2	-	CASSLLAEQYF	TGTGCCAGCAGCTTACTAGCCGAGCAGTACTTC
TRBJ2-4	TRBD1	TRBV10-3	-	CAISDHDRGAKNIQYF	TGTGCCATCAGTGATCATGACAGGGGGGCCAAAAACATTCAGTACTTC
TRBJ2-5	-	TRBV5-1	-	CASSLGSEETQYF	TGCGCCAGCAGCTTAGGGAGCGAAGAGACCCAGTACTTC
TRBJ1-2	-	TRBV30	-	CAWSARGNYGYTF	TGTGCCTGGAGTGCCCGGGGCAACTATGGCTACACCTTC
TRBJ1-4	-	TRBV25-1	-	CASSGYRRTNEKLFF	TGTGCCAGCAGTGGATACAGGCGCACTAATGAAAAACTGTTTTTT
TRBJ1-1	-	TRBV6-4	-	CASSADRFGTEAFF	TGTGCCAGCAGTGCCGACAGGTTTGGCACTGAAGCTTTCTTT
TRBJ2-7	TRBD2	TRBV29-1	few	CSVGGDIGTGGQYF	TGCAGCGTTGGGGGCGACATCGGCACGGGAGGGCAGTACTTC
TRBJ1-5	TRBD1	TRBV10-3	-	CAISEGQGNQPQHF	TGTGCCATCAGTGAGGGACAGGGTAATCAGCCCCAGCATTTT
TRBJ1-2	TRBD1	TRBV12-3/TRBV12-4	-	CASSGDRNYGYTF	TGTGCCAGCAGCGGGGACAGGAACTATGGCTACACCTTC
TRBJ1-1	-	TRBV30	-	CAWSWGVDTEAFF	TGTGCCTGGAGTTGGGGGGTGGACACTGAAGCTTTCTTT
TRBJ2-2	-	TRBV24-1	-	CATSDPNRAGNTGELFF	TGTGCCACCAGTGACCCCAATCGAGCGGGGAACACCGGGGAGCTGTTTTTT
TRBJ2-2	-	TRBV5-1	-	CASSIQSGANTGELFF	TGCGCCAGCAGCATACAAAGCGGAGCGAACACCGGGGAGCTGTTTTTT
TRBJ1-2	-	TRBV19	once	CASSRYGARADYGYTF	TGTGCCAGTAGCCGATATGGGGCCCGGGCGGACTATGGCTACACCTTC
TRBJ1-2	TRBD1	TRBV19	-	CASHGQEEYGYTF	TGTGCCAGTCATGGACAGGAAGAGTATGGCTACACCTTC
TRBJ1-4	-	TRBV18	-	CASSQGRDTTNEKLFF	TGTGCCAGCTCTCAGGGCAGGGACACAACTAATGAAAAACTGTTTTTT
TRBJ1-1	TRBD1	TRBV7-9	-	CASSPGTGAVSTEAFF	TGTGCCAGCAGCCCCGGGACAGGGGCGGTAAGCACTGAAGCTTTCTTT
TRBJ1-1	-	TRBV4-3	once	CASSQDDSTEAFF	TGCGCCAGCAGCCAAGATGACAGTACTGAAGCTTTCTTT
TRBJ1-2	-	TRBV30	-	CAWSSKRGYTF	TGTGCCTGGAGTTCGAAACGGGGCTACACCTTC
TRBJ2-1	TRBD2	TRBV7-3	-	CASSFQGLAGGDNEQFF	TGTGCCAGCAGTTTCCAGGGACTAGCGGGAGGAGACAATGAGCAGTTCTTC